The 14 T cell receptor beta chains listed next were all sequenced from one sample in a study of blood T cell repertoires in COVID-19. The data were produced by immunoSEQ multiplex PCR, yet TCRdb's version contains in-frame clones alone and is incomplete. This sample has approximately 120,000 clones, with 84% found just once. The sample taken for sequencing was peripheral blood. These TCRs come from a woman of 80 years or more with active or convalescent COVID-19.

The CDR3 DNA sequence: TGCGCCAGCAGCCAAGCGGTCGGACAGAATGGCTACACCTTC. Translation gives CASSQAVGQNGYTF. The chain links TRBV4-1 to TRBJ1-2; perhaps TRBD1 as D (6 bases). Germline V gives CDR1 MGHRA, CDR2 YSYEKL. The CDR3 has 14 amino acids. Trimming stripped 1 base from V and 6 bases from J, with 12 bases between.

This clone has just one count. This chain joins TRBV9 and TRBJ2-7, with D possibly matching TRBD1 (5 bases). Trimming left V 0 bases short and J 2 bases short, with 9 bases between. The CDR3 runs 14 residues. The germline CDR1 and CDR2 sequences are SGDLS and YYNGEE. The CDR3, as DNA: TGTGCCAGCAGCGTAGATGAAGGGGCCTACGAGCAGTACTTC. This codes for CASSVDEGAYEQYF. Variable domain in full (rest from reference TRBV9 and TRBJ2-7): DSGVTQTPKHLITATGQRVTLRCSPRSGDLSVYWYQQSLDQGLQFLIQYYNGEERAKGNILERFSAQQFPDLHSELNLSSLELGDSALYFCASSVDEGAYEQYFGPGTRLTVT.

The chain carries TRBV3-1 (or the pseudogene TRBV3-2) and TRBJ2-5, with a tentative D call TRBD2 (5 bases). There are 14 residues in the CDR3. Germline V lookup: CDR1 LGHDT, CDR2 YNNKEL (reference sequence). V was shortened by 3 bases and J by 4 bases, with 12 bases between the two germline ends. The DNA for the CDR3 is TGTGCCAGCAGCCACAACACACTAGGAGAGACCCAGTACTTC. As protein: CASSHNTLGETQYF.

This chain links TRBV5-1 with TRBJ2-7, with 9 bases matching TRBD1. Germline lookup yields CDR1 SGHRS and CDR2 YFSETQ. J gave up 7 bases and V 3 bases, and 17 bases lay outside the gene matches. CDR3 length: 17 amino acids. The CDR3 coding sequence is TGCGCCAGCAGCTCGCGGGCCCCGGGACAGGGATTTGGGGAGCAGTACTTC. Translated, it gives CASSSRAPGQGFGEQYF.

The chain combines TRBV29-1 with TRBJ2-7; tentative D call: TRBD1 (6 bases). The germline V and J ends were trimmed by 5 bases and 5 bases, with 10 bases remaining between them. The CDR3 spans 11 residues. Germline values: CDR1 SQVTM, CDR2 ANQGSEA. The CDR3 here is CSVNRANEQYF. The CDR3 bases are TGCAGCGTTAACAGGGCCAACGAGCAGTACTTC.

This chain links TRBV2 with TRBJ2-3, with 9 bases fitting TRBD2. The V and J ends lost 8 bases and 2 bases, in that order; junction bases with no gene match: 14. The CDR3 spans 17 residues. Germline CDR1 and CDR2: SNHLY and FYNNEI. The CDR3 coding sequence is TGTGCCAGCCGCAAGGCGGTCCTAGCGGGACCCACAGATACGCAGTATTTT. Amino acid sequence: CASRKAVLAGPTDTQYF.

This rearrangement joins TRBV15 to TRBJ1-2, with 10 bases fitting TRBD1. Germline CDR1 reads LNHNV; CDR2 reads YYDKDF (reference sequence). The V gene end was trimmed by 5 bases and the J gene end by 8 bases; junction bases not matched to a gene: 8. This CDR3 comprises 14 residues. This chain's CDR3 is CATSVRDRGGGYTF. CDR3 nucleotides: TGTGCCACCAGCGTCCGGGACAGGGGAGGCGGCTACACCTTC.

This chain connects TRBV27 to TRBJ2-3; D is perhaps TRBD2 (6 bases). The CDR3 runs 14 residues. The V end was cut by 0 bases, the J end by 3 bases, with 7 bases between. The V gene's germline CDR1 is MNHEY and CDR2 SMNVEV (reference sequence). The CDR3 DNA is TGTGCCAGCAGTTTATCACGGGGGACAGATACGCAGTATTTT. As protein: CASSLSRGTDTQYF.

The CDR3 is CATRYRGEAQPQHF. CDR3 sequence (DNA): TGTGCCACTAGATACAGGGGAGAGGCGCAGCCCCAGCATTTT. The chain combines TRBV28 with TRBJ1-5, with 7 bases that match TRBD1. V was pared by 10 bases and J by 7 bases, with 13 bases of the junction left unmatched. Germline-derived CDR1 and CDR2 are MDHEN and SYDVKM. The CDR3 runs to 14 residues.

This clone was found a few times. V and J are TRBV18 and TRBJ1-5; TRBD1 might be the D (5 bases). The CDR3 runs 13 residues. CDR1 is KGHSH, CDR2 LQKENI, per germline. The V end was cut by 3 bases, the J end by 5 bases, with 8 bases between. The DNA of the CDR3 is TGTGCCAGCTCACCCCTCAGGGATCAGCCCCAGCATTTT. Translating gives CASSPLRDQPQHF.

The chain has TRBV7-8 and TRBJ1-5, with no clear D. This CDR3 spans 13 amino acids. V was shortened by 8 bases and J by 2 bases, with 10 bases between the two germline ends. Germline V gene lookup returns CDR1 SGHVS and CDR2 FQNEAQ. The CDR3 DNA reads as TGTGCCAGCGGCCTGGCTGGCAATCAGCCCCAGCATTTT. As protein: CASGLAGNQPQHF.

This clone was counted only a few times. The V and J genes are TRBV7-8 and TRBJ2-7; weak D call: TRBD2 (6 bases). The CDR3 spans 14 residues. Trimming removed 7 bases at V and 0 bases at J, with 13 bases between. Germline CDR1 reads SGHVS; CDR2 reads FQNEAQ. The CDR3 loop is CASTSASVSYEQYF. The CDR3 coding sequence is TGTGCCAGCACCTCAGCTAGCGTCTCCTACGAGCAGTACTTC.

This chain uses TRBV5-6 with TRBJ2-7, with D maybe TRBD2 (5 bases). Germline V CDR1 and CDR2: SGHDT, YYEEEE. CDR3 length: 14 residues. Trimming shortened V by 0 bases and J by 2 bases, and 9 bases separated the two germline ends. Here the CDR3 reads CASSLGGRTYEQYF. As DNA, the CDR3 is TGTGCCAGCAGCTTGGGCGGGCGCACCTACGAGCAGTACTTC.

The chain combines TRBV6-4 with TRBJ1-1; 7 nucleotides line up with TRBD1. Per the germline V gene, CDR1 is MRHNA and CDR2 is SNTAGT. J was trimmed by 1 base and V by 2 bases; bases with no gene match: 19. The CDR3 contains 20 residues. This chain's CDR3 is CASSDVDRPFNIHWNTEAFF. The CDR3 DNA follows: TGTGCCAGCAGTGACGTGGACAGGCCATTCAACATCCATTGGAACACTGAAGCTTTCTTT.